This T cell receptor (beta chain) was identified in a study of cytomegalovirus exposure and HLA in healthy donors. Study-wide results and limits: DRB1 showed the most TCR associations and HLA-C the fewest in a later analysis, as rates varied by HLA locus. While the bulk of TCR sequences proved rare, some public TCRs turned up in many donors.

Primers for the PCR totalled 60 Vbeta and 13 Jbeta. The data were produced by immunoSEQ multiplex PCR, yet TCRdb's version contains in-frame clones alone and is incomplete. The repertoire holds 180,000 or so clones, with more than 65% as singletons. Unmatched junction bases numbered 15, after V lost 7 bases and J lost 4 bases. The CDR3 loop spans 17 amino acids. CDR1 is SQVTM, CDR2 ANQGSEA, per germline. With respect to this clone: Antigen unknown.

This chain links TRBV29-1 with TRBJ2-3; 12 nucleotides agree with TRBD2. The sequenced sample was PBMCs. This TCR derives from a male donor in good health and CMV-seronegative. The CDR3 DNA reads TGCAGCGCCACTCGACTAGCGGGAGATACCAGCCCAGATACGCAGTATTTT. This gives the protein CSATRLAGDTSPDTQYF.